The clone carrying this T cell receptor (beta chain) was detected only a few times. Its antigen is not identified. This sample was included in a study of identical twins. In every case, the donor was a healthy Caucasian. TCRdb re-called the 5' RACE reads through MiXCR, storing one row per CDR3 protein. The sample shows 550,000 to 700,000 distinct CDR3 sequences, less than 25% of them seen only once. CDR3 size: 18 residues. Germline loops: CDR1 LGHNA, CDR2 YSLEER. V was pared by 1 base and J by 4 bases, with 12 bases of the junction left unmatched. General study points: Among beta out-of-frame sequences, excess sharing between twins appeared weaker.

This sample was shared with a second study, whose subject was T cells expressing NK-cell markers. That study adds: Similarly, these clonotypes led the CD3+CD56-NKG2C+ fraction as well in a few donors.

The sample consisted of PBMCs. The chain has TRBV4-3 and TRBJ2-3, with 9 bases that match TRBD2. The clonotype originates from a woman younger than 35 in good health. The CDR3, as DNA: TGCGCCAGCAGCCAAGGGGGCGGGAGGGCCAGGGGGGCAGATACGCAGTATTTT. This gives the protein CASSQGGGRARGADTQYF.